Presented here are 13 T cell receptor beta chains from one specimen sequenced in a study of shared clonotypes between healthy human individuals. Sequenced by immunoSEQ multiplex PCR; TCRdb stores in-frame clones only, minus some. The top ten clones hold under 0.8% of a sample with about 1.1 million clones, around three quarters of them seen once. Material: memory CD4+ T cells from PBMCs. Subset of the sample: CD45RA-negative fraction. The receptors were sampled from a man aged 18 to 29 in good health. Some clones in this sample may be carry-over from other donors' samples.

This clone was detected only a few times. The chain uses TRBV7-9 and TRBJ1-2; tentative D call: TRBD1 (5 bases). The CDR3 length is 15 residues. CDR1 SEHNR and CDR2 FQNEAQ come from the germline V gene (reference sequence). Trimming pared 1 base from V and 4 bases from J, leaving 13 bases between. The CDR3 region has the DNA TGTGCCAGCAGCTTAGGGCAGGGAGAACCCTATGGCTACACCTTC. Amino acids: CASSLGQGEPYGYTF.

J is TRBJ2-4 and V is TRBV28; 7 nucleotides match TRBD2. V was clipped by 5 bases and J by 4 bases; unmatched bases: 5. CDR3 size: 14 residues. CDR1 and CDR2 (germline): MDHEN, SYDVKM. CDR3 sequence: CASSQAGSKNIQYF. Written as DNA, the CDR3 is TGTGCCAGCAGTCAAGCGGGATCAAAAAACATTCAGTACTTC.

As regards this clone: The same CDR3 also results from other DNA sequences found in this sample. V is TRBV5-1 and J is TRBJ1-5; 7 positions match TRBD1. CDR3 size: 15 residues. The V gene's germline CDR1 is SGHRS and CDR2 YFSETQ. V lost 1 base and J lost 4; bases outside the gene matches: 5. The CDR3: CASSLLGTENQPQHF. DNA for the CDR3: TGCGCCAGCAGCTTGTTGGGGACAGAGAATCAGCCCCAGCATTTT.

This clone was observed a single time. This likely comes from a read error, as the CDR3 has no conserved phenylalanine or tryptophan at its end. This chain connects TRBV28 to TRBJ2-3, with TRBD2 matching 8 bases. Looked up from germline, CDR1 is MDHEN and CDR2 is SYDVKM. The trim removed 3 bases at V and 2 bases at J, leaving 1 base unmatched. This CDR3 contains 14 residues. CDR3 region: CASSLTSVTDTQYL. The CDR3 DNA is TGTGCCAGCAGTTTGACTAGCGTCACAGATACGCAGTATTTA.

The V and J genes are TRBV2 and TRBJ2-5; maybe TRBD2 (6 bases). Germline V gene sequence: CDR1 SNHLY, CDR2 FYNNEI. Deletions cut 6 bases from V and 4 bases from J, with 18 bases between. The CDR3 consists of 15 residues. In DNA, the CDR3 is TGTGCCAGCAGACCCGAGGCGGGGAAAGGAGAGACCCAGTACTTC. Amino acid sequence: CASRPEAGKGETQYF. Together with reference TRBV2 and TRBJ2-5, the CDR3 gives the full variable domain: EPEVTQTPSHQVTQMGQEVILRCVPISNHLYFYWYRQILGQKVEFLVSFYNNEISEKSEIFDDQFSVERPDGSNFTLKIRSTKLEDSAMYFCASRPEAGKGETQYFGPGTRLLVL.

The chain carries TRBV18 and TRBJ2-2, with D unclear. CDR3 length: 13 amino acids. CDR1 and CDR2 (germline): KGHSH, LQKENI. With 6 bases removed from V and 8 bases from J, the gap between germline ends came to 13 bases. Here the CDR3 reads CASSGHRKGELFF. For the CDR3, the DNA is TGTGCCAGCTCCGGCCATAGGAAAGGGGAGCTGTTTTTT.

The chain joins TRBV29-1 to TRBJ2-1, with 10 bases lining up with TRBD2. The CDR3 sequence is 14 residues long. Trimming removed 7 bases from V and 6 bases from J; junction bases left unmatched: 9. Germline lookup yields CDR1 SQVTM and CDR2 ANQGSEA. In DNA, the CDR3 is TGCAGCGCCCGCCAGACTAGCGGGTTCAATGAGCAGTTCTTC. Its translation is CSARQTSGFNEQFF.

Many counts were recorded for this clone. V gene TRBV18 combines with J gene TRBJ1-5, with D uncertain. The V end lost 4 bases, the J end lost 0 bases, and 16 bases lay between the germline ends. CDR1 and CDR2 (germline): KGHSH, LQKENI. This CDR3 spans 17 amino acids. The CDR3 DNA reads TGTGCCAGCTCACTACAAAACGGACGGATTAGCAATCAGCCCCAGCATTTT. Translated, it gives CASSLQNGRISNQPQHF.

This clone was observed a single time. V and J are TRBV28 and TRBJ2-5; a weak D match, TRBD1 (5 bases). The CDR3 spans 13 residues. Trimming removed 8 bases at V and 5 bases at J, with 15 bases between. Per the germline V gene, CDR1 is MDHEN and CDR2 is SYDVKM. CDR3 sequence (DNA): TGTGCCAGCGCCCCACAGGTTCCGGAGACCCAGTACTTC. This translates into CASAPQVPETQYF.

The genes are TRBV7-3 and TRBJ1-2; 10 bases map to TRBD1. CDR3 size: 14 residues. Germline V gives CDR1 SGHTA, CDR2 FQGTGA. The trim removed 0 bases at V and 6 bases at J, leaving 1 base unmatched. The CDR3 protein is CASSLTGQGDGYTF. CDR3 in DNA: TGTGCCAGCAGCTTAACCGGACAGGGGGATGGCTACACCTTC.

Details on this clone: In the same sample, other DNA sequences code for this CDR3. J is TRBJ1-1 and V is TRBV5-1; no definite D call. The CDR3 spans 14 residues. V lost 1 base to trimming and J lost 1 base, with 8 bases between them. Germline V gene lookup returns CDR1 SGHRS and CDR2 YFSETQ. The chain's CDR3 is CASSLSGSNTEAFF. CDR3 nucleotides: TGCGCCAGCAGCTTGTCGGGTTCGAACACTGAAGCTTTCTTT.

The chain employs TRBV10-3 and TRBJ2-5, with D uncertain. Deletions cut 8 bases from V and 4 bases from J, with 8 bases between. There are 11 residues in the CDR3. The germline V gene encodes CDR1 ENHRY and CDR2 SYGVKD. CDR3 sequence (DNA): TGTGCCATCGGCCTGGGAGAGACCCAGTACTTC. This codes for CAIGLGETQYF.

This clone was recorded once. In DNA, the CDR3 is TGCGCCAGCAGCACACAGGGAACGAACACCGGGGAGCTGTTTTTT. It codes for CASSTQGTNTGELFF. The chain recombines TRBV5-1 with TRBJ2-2; a possible D gene is TRBD1 (6 bases). V was clipped by 4 bases and J by 0 bases, with 10 bases between them. This CDR3 is built from 15 residues. Looked up from germline, CDR1 is SGHRS and CDR2 is YFSETQ.